Listed below are T cell receptor beta chains from one sample, sequenced in a study of cytomegalovirus exposure and HLA in healthy donors. Measured with immunoSEQ multiplex PCR; TCRdb has only the in-frame clones, and not every one. The sample shows some 150,000 clones, about 73% of them seen only once. Source material: PBMCs. These receptors all stem from a man aged 35 to 55 in good health and CMV-seropositive. CDR3s include the opening cysteine and the closing phenylalanine or tryptophan. Each record gives: J gene, V gene, clone size, D gene, CDR3 length, CDR3 DNA, CDR3 protein. A D gene is named only where the DNA matches it firmly. The size field is filled for only some rows; it gives once, few, many or a size class.

j_gene: TRBJ1-2
v_gene: TRBV5-4
abundance: .
d_gene: .
len: 15
CDR3nt: TGTGCCAGCAGCTTGGATGGCAGGGGTGACTATGGCTACACCTTC
CDR3aa: CASSLDGRGDYGYTF

j_gene: TRBJ1-1
v_gene: TRBV27
abundance: .
d_gene: TRBD1
len: 14
CDR3nt: TGTGCCAGCAGGTTGAGGGGACAGGGGGATCGGGCTTTCTTT
CDR3aa: CASRLRGQGDRAFF

j_gene: TRBJ2-7
v_gene: TRBV18
abundance: .
d_gene: TRBD2
len: 14
CDR3nt: TGTGCCAGCTCATCCGGACTAGCGACCTACGAGCAGTACTTC
CDR3aa: CASSSGLATYEQYF

j_gene: TRBJ2-1
v_gene: TRBV27
abundance: .
d_gene: TRBD2
len: 12
CDR3nt: TGTGCCAGTTGGGGGAGGGTGAATGAGCAGTTCTTC
CDR3aa: CASWGRVNEQFF

j_gene: TRBJ2-1
v_gene: TRBV29-1
abundance: .
d_gene: TRBD2
len: 16
CDR3nt: TGCAGCGTTGTTATCGCCGGGACTAGCGTCGAGAATGAGCAGTTCTTC
CDR3aa: CSVVIAGTSVENEQFF

j_gene: TRBJ1-5
v_gene: TRBV7-8
abundance: .
d_gene: .
len: 17
CDR3nt: TGTGCCAGCAGCTTTACAGGGAGGGGGTATAGCAATCAGCCCCAGCATTTT
CDR3aa: CASSFTGRGYSNQPQHF

j_gene: TRBJ2-1
v_gene: TRBV6-6
abundance: once
d_gene: .
len: 14
CDR3nt: TGTGCCAGCAGCCCGACTAGGTCACACAGAGAGCAGTTCTTC
CDR3aa: CASSPTRSHREQFF

j_gene: TRBJ2-1
v_gene: TRBV29-1
abundance: .
d_gene: .
len: 15
CDR3nt: TGCAGCGTTGAGTCGCGGGACCACTCCTACAATGAGCAGTTCTTC
CDR3aa: CSVESRDHSYNEQFF

j_gene: TRBJ1-1
v_gene: TRBV6-5
abundance: .
d_gene: .
len: 14
CDR3nt: TGTGCCAGCAGCCCAACGGACAAGAACACTGAAGCTTTCTTT
CDR3aa: CASSPTDKNTEAFF

j_gene: TRBJ2-2
v_gene: TRBV5-1
abundance: .
d_gene: .
len: 16
CDR3nt: TGCGCCAGCAGCTTGCTAGGGCAGGGTGACACCGGGGAGCTGTTTTTT
CDR3aa: CASSLLGQGDTGELFF

j_gene: TRBJ2-3
v_gene: TRBV6-1
abundance: .
d_gene: .
len: 15
CDR3nt: TGTGCCAGCAGTGAAGCGGGAGAGTCCGGAGATACGCAGTATTTT
CDR3aa: CASSEAGESGDTQYF

j_gene: TRBJ2-5
v_gene: TRBV7-9
abundance: .
d_gene: .
len: 13
CDR3nt: TGTGCCAGCAGCTTAGGGGGGGTGGAGACCCAGTACTTC
CDR3aa: CASSLGGVETQYF

j_gene: TRBJ2-7
v_gene: TRBV10-3
abundance: few
d_gene: .
len: 13
CDR3nt: TGTGCCATCAGTAAACCCGAACCGGTCGAGCAGTACTTC
CDR3aa: CAISKPEPVEQYF

j_gene: TRBJ1-4
v_gene: TRBV11-2
abundance: .
d_gene: .
len: 16
CDR3nt: TGTGCCAGCAGCCTCGGAGGGAGTGCAACTAATGAAAAACTGTTTTTT
CDR3aa: CASSLGGSATNEKLFF

j_gene: TRBJ2-3
v_gene: TRBV27
abundance: .
d_gene: .
len: 16
CDR3nt: TGTGCCAGCAACCTCCCTGGAGCTGGCGCCACAGATACGCAGTATTTT
CDR3aa: CASNLPGAGATDTQYF

j_gene: TRBJ2-2
v_gene: TRBV27
abundance: few
d_gene: TRBD2
len: 18
CDR3nt: TGTGCCAGCAGTTTGCCTAGCGGGAGATCGGCGAACACCGGGGAGCTGTTTTTT
CDR3aa: CASSLPSGRSANTGELFF

j_gene: TRBJ2-3
v_gene: TRBV7-2
abundance: .
d_gene: TRBD1
len: 14
CDR3nt: TGTGCCAGCAGCACCCAGGGGGTGACAGATACGCAGTATTTT
CDR3aa: CASSTQGVTDTQYF

j_gene: TRBJ1-5
v_gene: TRBV6-5
abundance: .
d_gene: .
len: 14
CDR3nt: TGTGCCAGCAGTTACTCACCCGGGGATCAGCCCCAGCATTTT
CDR3aa: CASSYSPGDQPQHF

j_gene: TRBJ2-5
v_gene: TRBV4-2
abundance: .
d_gene: TRBD2
len: 16
CDR3nt: TGTGCCAGCAGCCCGGGACTAGCGGGAGGAAGGGAGACCCAGTACTTC
CDR3aa: CASSPGLAGGRETQYF

j_gene: TRBJ2-7
v_gene: TRBV2
abundance: few
d_gene: TRBD1
len: 12
CDR3nt: TGTGCCAGCGGGGACAGGGTCGGCGAGCAGTACTTC
CDR3aa: CASGDRVGEQYF

j_gene: TRBJ2-1
v_gene: TRBV29-1
abundance: .
d_gene: TRBD2
len: 16
CDR3nt: TGCAGCGTTCCACTAGCGGGAGGGAGCTCCTACAATGAGCAGTTCTTC
CDR3aa: CSVPLAGGSSYNEQFF

j_gene: TRBJ1-6
v_gene: TRBV7-9
abundance: few
d_gene: TRBD1
len: 18
CDR3nt: TGTGCCAGCAGCTTAGGGCTGAGACAGGGGCCGATTAATTCACCCCTCCACTTT
CDR3aa: CASSLGLRQGPINSPLHF

j_gene: TRBJ1-2
v_gene: TRBV13
abundance: .
d_gene: .
len: 15
CDR3nt: TGTGCCAGCAGCTTAGGGGACAGAGCTAACTATGGCTACACCTTC
CDR3aa: CASSLGDRANYGYTF

j_gene: TRBJ2-1
v_gene: TRBV6-5
abundance: .
d_gene: TRBD2
len: 15
CDR3nt: TGTGCCAGCAGTTACGGGGTAGCGGGAGGGCCAATCCAGTTCTTC
CDR3aa: CASSYGVAGGPIQFF

j_gene: TRBJ2-2
v_gene: TRBV13
abundance: .
d_gene: TRBD2
len: 16
CDR3nt: TGTGCCAGCAGCTTCGCCCGAGGCGGGGGCACCGGGGAGCTGTTTTTT
CDR3aa: CASSFARGGGTGELFF

j_gene: TRBJ2-5
v_gene: TRBV9
abundance: .
d_gene: .
len: 17
CDR3nt: TGTGCCAGCAGTCACCCAAGTGGCAGGGCTCTTCAAGAGACCCAGTACTTC
CDR3aa: CASSHPSGRALQETQYF

j_gene: TRBJ2-7
v_gene: TRBV28
abundance: .
d_gene: TRBD1
len: 17
CDR3nt: TGTGCCAGCAGTTCAACGACAGGGCCCTCCATAAGCTACGAGCAGTACTTC
CDR3aa: CASSSTTGPSISYEQYF

j_gene: TRBJ1-5
v_gene: TRBV7-3
abundance: .
d_gene: TRBD1
len: 14
CDR3nt: TGTGCCAGCAGCCCACAGGGGGCCGGGCAGCCCCAGCATTTT
CDR3aa: CASSPQGAGQPQHF

j_gene: TRBJ2-3
v_gene: TRBV5-1
abundance: .
d_gene: TRBD2
len: 15
CDR3nt: TGCGCCAGCAGCTCATTAGCGGGAGTGGAAAATACACAGTATTTT
CDR3aa: CASSSLAGVENTQYF

j_gene: TRBJ2-1
v_gene: TRBV12-1
abundance: .
d_gene: .
len: 16
CDR3nt: TGTGCCAGCAGCTTTTGCCTAGCGGTGTACTACAATGAGCAGTTCTTC
CDR3aa: CASSFCLAVYYNEQFF

j_gene: TRBJ1-5
v_gene: TRBV27
abundance: .
d_gene: TRBD1
len: 14
CDR3nt: TGTGCCAGCAGTTCCGGACAGGGGTGGCAGCCCCAGCATTTT
CDR3aa: CASSSGQGWQPQHF

j_gene: TRBJ1-2
v_gene: TRBV6-5
abundance: .
d_gene: .
len: 15
CDR3nt: TGTGCCAGCAGAACAGACCCAACTCGTCAGTATGGCTACACCTTC
CDR3aa: CASRTDPTRQYGYTF

j_gene: TRBJ2-7
v_gene: TRBV4-2
abundance: .
d_gene: TRBD1
len: 21
CDR3nt: TGTGCCAGCAGCCAAGGGGTTTCGGGGACAGGGGTCGACTACTACCCCTACGAGCAGTACTTC
CDR3aa: CASSQGVSGTGVDYYPYEQYF

j_gene: TRBJ1-2
v_gene: TRBV6-5
abundance: .
d_gene: .
len: 16
CDR3nt: TGTGCCAGCAGTTACTCACAGGTTTTCACTAACTATGGCTACACCTTC
CDR3aa: CASSYSQVFTNYGYTF

j_gene: TRBJ2-3
v_gene: TRBV30
abundance: few
d_gene: .
len: 13
CDR3nt: TGTGCCTGGAGCTATAGTCACACAGATACGCAGTATTTT
CDR3aa: CAWSYSHTDTQYF

j_gene: TRBJ1-3
v_gene: TRBV30
abundance: .
d_gene: .
len: 13
CDR3nt: TGTGCCTGGAGGGGCATCTCTGGAAACACCATATATTTT
CDR3aa: CAWRGISGNTIYF

j_gene: TRBJ2-7
v_gene: TRBV9
abundance: .
d_gene: TRBD1
len: 15
CDR3nt: TGTGCCAGCAGCGTAGGGGCAGGGGGTTCCTACGAGCAGTACTTC
CDR3aa: CASSVGAGGSYEQYF

j_gene: TRBJ2-3
v_gene: TRBV4-3
abundance: .
d_gene: .
len: 15
CDR3nt: TGCGCCAGCAGCCAAGCCCCGCGGAGCACAGATACGCAGTATTTT
CDR3aa: CASSQAPRSTDTQYF

j_gene: TRBJ1-2
v_gene: TRBV9
abundance: .
d_gene: TRBD1
len: 15
CDR3nt: TGTGCCAGCAGCGTAGAGGGACAGGGGGTTTATGGCTACACCTTC
CDR3aa: CASSVEGQGVYGYTF

j_gene: TRBJ2-1
v_gene: TRBV29-1
abundance: .
d_gene: TRBD2
len: 14
CDR3nt: TGCAGCACTGCTAGCGGGAGCTCCTACAATGAGCAGTTCTTC
CDR3aa: CSTASGSSYNEQFF

j_gene: TRBJ2-1
v_gene: TRBV27
abundance: .
d_gene: TRBD2
len: 13
CDR3nt: TGTGCCACCAAGGAGCGGGAGCAGCATGAGCAGTTCTTC
CDR3aa: CATKEREQHEQFF

j_gene: TRBJ2-7
v_gene: TRBV5-4
abundance: .
d_gene: TRBD1
len: 13
CDR3nt: TGTGCCAGCGCGATAACGACAGGGTACGAGCAGTACTTC
CDR3aa: CASAITTGYEQYF

j_gene: TRBJ1-5
v_gene: TRBV27
abundance: .
d_gene: .
len: 17
CDR3nt: TGTGCCAGCAGTTTATTGAGCGGGTCCGGGAGCAATCAGCCCCAGCATTTT
CDR3aa: CASSLLSGSGSNQPQHF

j_gene: TRBJ1-5
v_gene: TRBV2
abundance: few
d_gene: .
len: 14
CDR3nt: TGTGCCAGCAGTGAGTGGGGGCAGAATCAGCCCCAGCATTTT
CDR3aa: CASSEWGQNQPQHF

j_gene: TRBJ1-1
v_gene: TRBV6-5
abundance: once
d_gene: .
len: 14
CDR3nt: TGTGCCAGCAGTTATTCGGCGGGGGTCCCTGAAGCTTTCTTT
CDR3aa: CASSYSAGVPEAFF

j_gene: TRBJ1-5
v_gene: TRBV6-5
abundance: once
d_gene: .
len: 15
CDR3nt: TGTGCCAGCAGCCCTTTTACAGGGAAAAATCAGCCCCAGCATTTT
CDR3aa: CASSPFTGKNQPQHF

j_gene: TRBJ1-1
v_gene: TRBV19
abundance: once
d_gene: TRBD1
len: 17
CDR3nt: TGTGCCAGTAGTCTGACCGGGACAGTCATAATGAACACTGAAGCTTTCTTT
CDR3aa: CASSLTGTVIMNTEAFF